The 23 T cell receptor beta chains presented below share a single source sample, sequenced in a study of Ad26.COV2.S vaccination and SARS-CoV-2 variants (dated by TCRdb to about 2021). Library generation was performed with the immunoSEQ multiplex PCR assay. TCRdb mirrors the immuneACCESS table, restricted to in-frame sequences. Some clones are absent from its copies; in checked studies, under half trace to an unresolved V gene, and the reason for the others is unknown. This sample is represented by approximately 410,000 clones; around 87% of them were singletons. Approximately 4% of the sample is held by the ten biggest clonotypes. The label giving this sample's treatment or condition can be read as: around 19 received Ad26.COV2.S at low or high dose, single or two shots; roughly five received placebo; per-sample allocation not given. Repertoires of vaccine and placebo recipients were sequenced from samples taken on day 63 after the first injection.

This specimen was peripheral blood, taken in a trial of Ad26.COV2.S vaccine versus placebo. These receptors came from a person aged 18-65 years who received the Ad26.COV2.S COVID-19 vaccine or a placebo.

This chain uses TRBV5-4 with TRBJ2-5, with D hard to call. CDR3 length equals 14 residues. Germline loops: CDR1 SGHNT, CDR2 YYREEE (reference sequence). The V end lost 4 bases, the J end lost 2 bases, and 12 bases lay between the germline ends. The CDR3 here is CASSAPGPQETQYF. The CDR3 DNA reads as TGTGCCAGCAGCGCACCAGGCCCGCAAGAGACCCAGTACTTC.

This chain connects TRBV28 to TRBJ2-7; TRBD1 agrees at 11 bases. This CDR3 spans 15 amino acids. Germline V gene sequence: CDR1 MDHEN, CDR2 SYDVKM. The junction had 9 bases not matched to a gene; V was cut back by 7 bases and J by 4 bases. CDR3 coding DNA: TGTGCCAGCACACCCGGACAGGGGGCATTGTACGAGCAGTACTTC. As protein: CASTPGQGALYEQYF.

The gene calls are TRBV18 and TRBJ2-1, with D perhaps matching TRBD1 or TRBD2 (6 bases each). The CDR3 is 16 residues long. The germline V gene has CDR1 KGHSH and CDR2 LQKENI. With 0 bases removed from V and 9 bases from J, the gap between germline ends came to 18 bases. Here the CDR3 DNA reads TGTGCCAGCTCACCACCGGGGGGCCCCCTGGACGGTGAGCAGTTCTTC. Amino acids: CASSPPGGPLDGEQFF.

The genes are TRBV7-2 and TRBJ2-3, with D hard to call. Trimming left V 1 base short and J 2 bases short, with 4 bases between. The CDR3 spans 13 residues. Germline V gene lookup returns CDR1 SGHTA and CDR2 FQGNSA. The CDR3, as DNA: TGTGCCAGCAGCTTAGTGTACACAGATACGCAGTATTTT. Encoded protein: CASSLVYTDTQYF.

The chain carries TRBV29-1 and TRBJ1-2; 8 bases fit TRBD1. The CDR3 is 13 residues long. The V gene's germline CDR1 is SQVTM and CDR2 ANQGSEA. The V and J ends lost 6 bases and 4 bases, in that order; junction bases with no gene match: 7. CDR3 DNA sequence: TGCAGCGTACTTCGGACAGGGCTCTATGGCTACACCTTC. It specifies CSVLRTGLYGYTF. Based on the CDR3 plus reference TRBV29-1 and TRBJ1-2, the full variable domain is SAVISQKPSRDICQRGTSLTIQCQVDSQVTMMFWYRQQPGQSLTLIATANQGSEATYESGFVIDKFPISRPNLTFSTLTVSNMSPEDSSIYLCSVLRTGLYGYTFGSGTRLTVV.

The gene calls are TRBV29-1 and TRBJ1-1; D remains unclear. The germline CDR1 and CDR2 sequences are SQVTM and ANQGSEA. The CDR3 extends over 11 amino acids. Trimming removed 3 bases from V and 6 bases from J, with 8 bases in between. CDR3 coding DNA: TGCAGCGTTGAGGGCAATCCTGAAGCTTTCTTT. It encodes CSVEGNPEAFF.

This clone was recorded a few times. This chain links TRBV7-2 with TRBJ1-4; the D gene is possibly TRBD1 (5 bases). CDR3 length equals 16 residues. Germline assignment: CDR1 SGHTA and CDR2 FQGNSA. V dropped 5 bases and J dropped 0 bases, with 13 bases sitting between them. CDR3 nucleotide sequence: TGTGCCAGCAGCCGCAATGGGGGAACAACTAATGAAAAACTGTTTTTT. The encoded protein is CASSRNGGTTNEKLFF.

This chain links TRBV7-2 with TRBJ2-7; possibly TRBD2 for D (6 bases). Germline CDR1 and CDR2: SGHTA and FQGNSA. Trimming cost V 6 bases and J 7 bases, with 22 bases left between them. The CDR3 has 15 amino acids. The CDR3 sequence is CASSPTPGPAGEQYF. The CDR3 bases are TGTGCCAGCAGTCCAACTCCTGGTCCGGCGGGGGAGCAGTACTTC. Together with reference TRBV7-2 and TRBJ2-7, the CDR3 gives the full variable domain: GAGVSQSPSNKVTEKGKDVELRCDPISGHTALYWYRQSLGQGLEFLIYFQGNSAPDKSGLPSDRFSAERTGGSVSTLTIQRTQQEDSAVYLCASSPTPGPAGEQYFGPGTRLTVT.

The chain combines TRBV28 with TRBJ2-7; TRBD1 agrees at 11 bases. Per the germline V gene, CDR1 is MDHEN and CDR2 is SYDVKM. The CDR3 totals 13 residues. V lost 9 bases and J lost 2; bases outside the gene matches: 3. CDR3 amino acids: CASGTGGTYEQYF. The CDR3 nucleotides read TGTGCCAGTGGGACAGGGGGTACCTACGAGCAGTACTTC.

CDR3 sequence reads: CASSYSSRAEAFF. The CDR3 nucleotides are TGTGCCAGCAGTTACTCGAGCAGGGCTGAAGCTTTCTTT. The chain is built from TRBV6-2 or TRBV6-3 and TRBJ1-1; possibly TRBD1 for D (5 bases). Deletions cut 0 bases from V and 6 bases from J, with 8 bases between. From germline, CDR1 is MNHEY and CDR2 SVGEGT. The CDR3 length is 13 residues.

The rearrangement joins TRBV6-1 to TRBJ1-5; 7 bases map to TRBD1. Germline assignment: CDR1 MNHNS and CDR2 SASEGT. The CDR3 runs to 16 residues. Germline trimming cut 3 bases from V and 7 bases from J; bases unmatched to any gene: 12. CDR3 nucleotide sequence: TGTGCCAGCAGTGAGGGCGTGGGCAGGGGGAACCAGCCCCAGCATTTT. Amino acid sequence: CASSEGVGRGNQPQHF.

In its sample, this clone was seen a few times. The chain recombines TRBV14 with TRBJ2-1; TRBD1 might be the D (5 bases). V lost 4 bases to trimming and J lost 0 bases, with 13 bases between them. The CDR3 has 16 amino acids. CDR1 and CDR2 (germline): SGHDN, FVKESK. CDR3 sequence reads: CASSLHRLRSYNEQFF. The CDR3 bases are TGTGCCAGCAGCCTCCACAGGCTCCGCTCCTACAATGAGCAGTTCTTC.

The chain joins TRBV30 to TRBJ2-7; 9 nucleotides line up with TRBD1. This CDR3 has 16 residues. Looked up from germline, CDR1 is GTSNPN and CDR2 is SVGIG (reference sequence). Trimming removed 2 bases from V and 4 bases from J; junction bases left unmatched: 12. The CDR3 bases are TGTGCCTGGAGTTCGACCGACAGGGGGAAATTATACGAGCAGTACTTC. It translates to CAWSSTDRGKLYEQYF.

The V and J genes are TRBV5-6 and TRBJ1-5; D gene ambiguous. V shed 4 bases and J shed 5 bases, with 19 bases lying between them. The CDR3 length is 16 residues. From germline, CDR1 is SGHDT and CDR2 YYEEEE. The DNA of the CDR3 is TGTGCCAGCAGCCCAAATTTTGGACGGGAGGATCAGCCCCAGCATTTT. This encodes CASSPNFGREDQPQHF.

Here the CDR3 DNA reads TGTGCCAGCAGCTTAGAGGTTACAACTAATGAAAAACTGTTTTTT. Its protein product is CASSLEVTTNEKLFF. This chain uses TRBV7-6 with TRBJ1-4; D is unresolved. The ends were cut back, 1 base at V and 0 bases at J, with 6 bases in the middle. The CDR3 has 15 amino acids. Germline CDR1 SGHVS, CDR2 FNYEAQ.

This chain joins TRBV14 and TRBJ1-3, with 7 bases fitting TRBD1. The CDR3 runs to 18 residues. Trimming cost V 2 bases and J 0 bases; bases outside gene matches: 10. Looked up from germline, CDR1 is SGHDN and CDR2 is FVKESK. In DNA form, the CDR3 reads TGTGCCAGCAGCCAATACCTTTTGACAGGGCTCTCTGGAAACACCATATATTTT. It is translated as CASSQYLLTGLSGNTIYF.

This chain links TRBV28 with TRBJ2-7; 11 positions agree with TRBD1. V lost 8 bases, J lost 2 bases, and 8 bases stayed unmatched. Looked up from germline, CDR1 is MDHEN and CDR2 is SYDVKM. The CDR3 sequence is 15 residues long. CDR3 in amino acids: CASGRPGQGAYEQYF. Written as DNA, the CDR3 is TGTGCCAGCGGCAGACCGGGACAGGGGGCCTACGAGCAGTACTTC.

The chain combines TRBV18 with TRBJ2-7; D may be TRBD2 (5 bases). The CDR3 has 14 amino acids. With 4 bases removed from V and 5 bases from J, the gap between germline ends came to 15 bases. Per the germline V gene, CDR1 is KGHSH and CDR2 is LQKENI. This CDR3 reads CASSRETTGDEQYF. In nucleotides, the CDR3 is TGTGCCAGCTCACGCGAGACTACTGGAGACGAGCAGTACTTC.

CDR3 sequence (DNA): TGCGCCAGCAGCCCACAGGGCCCTAACTATGGCTACACCTTC. It yields the protein CASSPQGPNYGYTF. The chain links TRBV5-1 to TRBJ1-2; D may be TRBD1 (6 bases). Trimming left V 4 bases short and J 0 bases short, with 10 bases between. Germline CDR1 and CDR2: SGHRS and YFSETQ. This CDR3 spans 14 amino acids.

The chain carries TRBV28 and TRBJ2-7; D may be TRBD2 (5 bases). V lost 7 bases to trimming and J lost 2 bases, with 18 bases between them. The CDR3 sequence is 15 residues long. Germline CDR1 MDHEN, CDR2 SYDVKM. The CDR3 sequence: CASTTNTRATYEQYF. The CDR3 DNA reads TGTGCCAGCACCACGAATACGCGGGCTACCTACGAGCAGTACTTC.

To note about this clone: Other nucleotide sequences from this sample produce the same CDR3. The chain links TRBV20-1 to TRBJ1-3; D unclear. V was clipped by 6 bases and J by 0 bases, with 3 bases between them. CDR1 is DFQATT and CDR2 is SNEGSKA in the germline V gene (reference sequence). The CDR3 has 11 residues. The CDR3, as DNA: TGCAGTGCCGTCTCTGGAAACACCATATATTTT. It codes for CSAVSGNTIYF.

The gene calls are TRBV7-3 and TRBJ1-1; a possible D gene is TRBD1 (5 bases). Germline CDR1 reads SGHTA; CDR2 reads FQGTGA. Trimming cost V 1 base and J 1 base, with 10 bases left between them. The CDR3 runs to 15 residues. In nucleotides, the CDR3 is TGTGCCAGCAGCTTAAGCGGGGGAGGGAACACTGAAGCTTTCTTT. It specifies CASSLSGGGNTEAFF.

V and J are TRBV9 and TRBJ2-2; D is ambiguous. V lost 5 bases and J lost 8, with 1 base in between. Germline CDR1 and CDR2: SGDLS and YYNGEE. The CDR3 consists of 9 residues. For the CDR3, the DNA is TGTGCCAGCAGTGGGGAGCTGTTTTTT. It is translated as CASSGELFF.